The next 6 T cell receptor beta chains were all read from a single sample in a study of CD8 T cells in ankylosing spondylitis. General observations from the study: The study identified a TCR beta motif of under ten highly homologous variants that appeared characteristic of ankylosing spondylitis blood.

TCRdb reanalysed the 5' RACE reads using MiXCR and keeps one entry per CDR3 protein. The data show 500,000 or so distinct CDR3 sequences, approximately 5.3% seen once. For these TCRs, the target antigens are not known. The sequencing sample was made of blood, either unsorted or a sorted T cell fraction (not recorded which). Every receptor here comes from a male donor with ankylosing spondylitis.

This clonotype was detected only a few times. This chain links TRBV20-1 with TRBJ2-1; either TRBD1 or TRBD2 may supply D (5 bases each). V lost 6 bases and J 0 bases, leaving 15 bases between the germline ends. The CDR3 is 15 amino acids. CDR1 and CDR2 (germline): DFQATT, SNEGSKA (reference sequence). This CDR3 reads CSARRGESSYNEQFF. In DNA form, the CDR3 reads TGCAGTGCCCGCCGGGGCGAATCCTCCTACAATGAGCAGTTCTTC.

In its sample, this clonotype was seen many times. The chain is built from TRBV27 and TRBJ1-5, with TRBD1 matching 8 bases. Germline V gene data show CDR1 as MNHEY and CDR2 as SMNVEV (reference sequence). This CDR3 spans 13 amino acids. V dropped 6 bases and J dropped 6; count of bases not matched to a gene: 4. Written as DNA, the CDR3 is TGTGCCAGCAGCTGGACAGGGACTCAGCCCCAGCATTTT. Residues: CASSWTGTQPQHF.

CDR3 sequence (DNA): TGTGCCAGCAGTGGCCAACACCGGGGTGGCTACGAGCAGTACTTC. Residues: CASSGQHRGGYEQYF. V gene TRBV6-1 combines with J gene TRBJ2-7, with D possibly matching TRBD2 (5 bases). This CDR3 contains 15 residues. Between the trimmed V and J ends, which lost 4 bases and 3 bases, there was a span of 16 bases. In germline, CDR1 is MNHNS, CDR2 SASEGT.

This clonotype was seen many times. The J gene is TRBJ2-1, the V gene TRBV4-1; 9 bases are a match to TRBD1. This CDR3 is 21 amino acids long. The junction had 16 bases not matched to a gene; V was cut back by 1 base and J by 0 bases. Germline V gene lookup returns CDR1 MGHRA and CDR2 YSYEKL. The CDR3 loop reads CASSQGGRGQGNQPSYNEQFF. CDR3 coding DNA: TGCGCCAGCAGCCAAGGTGGAAGGGGACAGGGAAACCAGCCCTCCTACAATGAGCAGTTCTTC.

This clonotype came up many times. This chain joins TRBV15 and TRBJ2-3; D unclear. The CDR3 contains 11 residues. Per germline, CDR1 LNHNV and CDR2 YYDKDF (reference sequence). V shed 6 bases and J shed 6 bases, with 7 bases lying between them. The CDR3 bases are TGTGCCACCAGGGGCTGGGATACGCAGTATTTT. Translating it yields CATRGWDTQYF.

This clonotype was detected many times. The chain joins TRBV28 to TRBJ2-1; tentatively, D is TRBD2 (5 bases). The CDR3 spans 16 residues. V lost 4 bases and J lost 1, with 14 bases in between. Germline loops: CDR1 MDHEN, CDR2 SYDVKM. This CDR3 reads CASSYLSGHSYNEQFF. The CDR3 nucleotides are TGTGCCAGCAGTTATCTGAGCGGCCATTCCTACAATGAGCAGTTCTTC.